The 6 T cell receptor beta chains in this list originate from one sample, sequenced in a study of blood T cell repertoires in COVID-19 (dated by TCRdb to the early 2020s). Libraries came from the immunoSEQ multiplex PCR assay. As stored in TCRdb, this immuneACCESS dataset retains in-frame rearrangements with V and J assigned. A fraction of the clones does not appear; measured against another copy, unresolved V genes explain less than half of the discrepancy, and the remainder lacks a known reason. The sample table records 400,000 or so clones; more than 70% of these occur just once. More than 1.5% of the sample belongs to the ten largest clones. Input material: PBMCs or T cells enriched from blood (not recorded which). Source of these receptors: a man between 35 and 55 years old in a cohort exposed to, infected with or recovered from COVID-19 (not recorded which).

The rearrangement joins TRBV5-1 to TRBJ2-1, with 10 bases lining up with TRBD1. Germline CDR1 and CDR2: SGHRS and YFSETQ. After removal of 4 bases from V and 4 bases from J, the junction contained 8 bases not matched to a gene. The CDR3 has 16 amino acids. The DNA of the CDR3 is TGCGCCAGCAGCGGACGGACAGGGGGAGGGTACAATGAGCAGTTCTTC. Its protein is CASSGRTGGGYNEQFF. Full variable domain (remainder filled in from reference TRBV5-1 and TRBJ2-1): KAGVTQTPRYLIKTRGQQVTLSCSPISGHRSVSWYQQTPGQGLQFLFEYFSETQRNKGNFPGRFSGRQFSNSRSEMNVSTLELGDSALYLCASSGRTGGGYNEQFFGPGTRLTVL.

In regard to this clone: Other nucleotide sequences from this sample produce the same CDR3. The rearrangement uses TRBV6-5 and TRBJ2-7; no clear D gene. This CDR3 is built from 13 residues. The ends were cut back, 0 bases at V and 3 bases at J, with 6 bases in the middle. In germline, CDR1 is MNHEY, CDR2 SVGAGI. Here the CDR3 reads CASSYSYSYEQYF. CDR3 nucleotide sequence: TGTGCCAGCAGTTACTCGTACAGCTACGAGCAGTACTTC.

The chain employs TRBV5-1 and TRBJ2-1; 7 nucleotides match TRBD2. The CDR3 contains 15 residues. The J segment lost 2 bases and the V segment lost 1 base, leaving 3 bases of the junction unmatched. From germline, CDR1 is SGHRS and CDR2 YFSETQ. CDR3 bases: TGCGCCAGCAGCTTGACAGGACTAGCCTACAATGAGCAGTTCTTC. Translating it yields CASSLTGLAYNEQFF.

This chain joins TRBV7-2 and TRBJ2-5, with 8 bases lining up with TRBD2. V trimming: 0 bases; J trimming: 6 bases; junction bases outside the gene matches: 15. This CDR3 region has 18 residues. Looked up from germline, CDR1 is SGHTA and CDR2 is FQGNSA. CDR3 in DNA: TGTGCCAGCAGCTTAGCGGTACGTGGGACTAGTGGACGGCAGACCCAGTACTTC. Its protein is CASSLAVRGTSGRQTQYF.

This clone was seen a single time. The V call is TRBV29-1, the J call TRBJ2-5, with D possibly matching TRBD1 (6 bases). The V and J ends lost 5 bases and 8 bases respectively, with 21 bases between them. This CDR3 is 14 amino acids long. Germline-derived CDR1 and CDR2 are SQVTM and ANQGSEA. The CDR3 is CSVHTDSHGLTQYF. DNA of the CDR3: TGCAGCGTTCATACGGACAGCCACGGTTTAACCCAGTACTTC.

J is TRBJ2-1 and V is TRBV7-3, with TRBD2 matching over 7 bases. The CDR3 length is 16 residues. With V trimmed by 2 bases and J by 7 bases, 11 bases remained unmatched. The germline V gene encodes CDR1 SGHTA and CDR2 FQGTGA. The CDR3 here is CASSLLGEGQQNEQFF. The DNA of the CDR3 is TGTGCCAGCAGCTTATTGGGGGAGGGCCAACAGAATGAGCAGTTCTTC.